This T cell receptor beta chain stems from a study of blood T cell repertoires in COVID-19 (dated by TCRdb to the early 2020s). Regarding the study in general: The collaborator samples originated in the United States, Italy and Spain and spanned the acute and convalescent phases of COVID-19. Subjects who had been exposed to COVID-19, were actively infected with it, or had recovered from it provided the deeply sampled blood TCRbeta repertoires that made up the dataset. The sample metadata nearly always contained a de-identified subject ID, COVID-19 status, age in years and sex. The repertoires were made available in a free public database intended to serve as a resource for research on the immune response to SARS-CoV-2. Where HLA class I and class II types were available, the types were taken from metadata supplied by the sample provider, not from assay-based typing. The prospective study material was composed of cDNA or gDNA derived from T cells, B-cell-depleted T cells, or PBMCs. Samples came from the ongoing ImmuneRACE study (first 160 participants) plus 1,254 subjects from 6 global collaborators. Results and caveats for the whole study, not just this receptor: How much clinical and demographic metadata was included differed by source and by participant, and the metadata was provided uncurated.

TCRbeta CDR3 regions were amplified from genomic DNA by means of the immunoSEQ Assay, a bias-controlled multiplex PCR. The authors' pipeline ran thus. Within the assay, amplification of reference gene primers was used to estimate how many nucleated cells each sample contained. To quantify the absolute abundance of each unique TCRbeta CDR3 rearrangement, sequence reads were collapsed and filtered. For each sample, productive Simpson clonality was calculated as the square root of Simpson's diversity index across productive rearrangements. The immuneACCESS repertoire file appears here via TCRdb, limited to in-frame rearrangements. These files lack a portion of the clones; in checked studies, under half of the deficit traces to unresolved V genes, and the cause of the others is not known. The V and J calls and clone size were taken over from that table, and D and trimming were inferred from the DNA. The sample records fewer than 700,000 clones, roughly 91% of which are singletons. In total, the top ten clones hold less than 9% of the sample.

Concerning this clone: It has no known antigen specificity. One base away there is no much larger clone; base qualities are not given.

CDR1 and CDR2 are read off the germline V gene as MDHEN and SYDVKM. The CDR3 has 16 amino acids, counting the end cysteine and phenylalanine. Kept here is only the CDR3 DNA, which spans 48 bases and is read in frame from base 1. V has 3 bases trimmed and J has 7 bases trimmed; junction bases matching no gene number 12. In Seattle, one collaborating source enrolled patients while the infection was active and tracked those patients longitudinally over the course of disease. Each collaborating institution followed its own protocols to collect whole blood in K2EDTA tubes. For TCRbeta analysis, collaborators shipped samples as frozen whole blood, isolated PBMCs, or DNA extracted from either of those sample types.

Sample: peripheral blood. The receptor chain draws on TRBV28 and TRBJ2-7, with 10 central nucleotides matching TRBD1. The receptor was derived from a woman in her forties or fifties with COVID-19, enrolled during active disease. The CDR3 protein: CASSLGTTGQGWEQYF. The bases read TGTGCCAGCAGTTTGGGAACGACGGGACAGGGGTGGGAGCAGTACTTC.